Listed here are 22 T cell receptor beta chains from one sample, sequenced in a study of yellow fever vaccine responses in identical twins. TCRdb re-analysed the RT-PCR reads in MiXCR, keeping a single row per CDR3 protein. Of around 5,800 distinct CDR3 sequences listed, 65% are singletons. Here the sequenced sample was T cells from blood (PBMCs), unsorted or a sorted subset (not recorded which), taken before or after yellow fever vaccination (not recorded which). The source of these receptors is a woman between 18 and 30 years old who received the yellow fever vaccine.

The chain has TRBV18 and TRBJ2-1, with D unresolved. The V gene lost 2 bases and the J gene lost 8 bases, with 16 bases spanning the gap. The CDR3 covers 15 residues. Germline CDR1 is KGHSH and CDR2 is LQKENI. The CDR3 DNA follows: TGTGCCAGCTCACCAGGGAACGGGCCCAACCATGAGCAGTTCTTC. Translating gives CASSPGNGPNHEQFF. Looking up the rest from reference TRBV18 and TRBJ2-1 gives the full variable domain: NAGVMQNPRHLVRRRGQEARLRCSPMKGHSHVYWYRQLPEEGLKFMVYLQKENIIDESGMPKERFSAEFPKEGPSILRIQQVVRGDSAAYFCASSPGNGPNHEQFFGPGTRLTVL.

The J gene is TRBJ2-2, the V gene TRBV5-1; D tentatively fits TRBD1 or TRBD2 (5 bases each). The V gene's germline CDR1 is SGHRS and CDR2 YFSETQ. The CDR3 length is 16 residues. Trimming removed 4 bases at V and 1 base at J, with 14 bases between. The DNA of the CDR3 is TGCGCCAGCAGCCCGGACGGGGCGAGGAACACCGGGGAGCTGTTTTTT. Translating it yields CASSPDGARNTGELFF. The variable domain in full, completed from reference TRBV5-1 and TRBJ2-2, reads KAGVTQTPRYLIKTRGQQVTLSCSPISGHRSVSWYQQTPGQGLQFLFEYFSETQRNKGNFPGRFSGRQFSNSRSEMNVSTLELGDSALYLCASSPDGARNTGELFFGEGSRLTVL.

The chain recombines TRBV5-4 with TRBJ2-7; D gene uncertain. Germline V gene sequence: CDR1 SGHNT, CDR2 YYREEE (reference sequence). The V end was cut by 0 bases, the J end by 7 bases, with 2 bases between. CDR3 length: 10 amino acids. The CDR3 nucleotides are TGTGCCAGCAGCTTGGTTGAGCAGTACTTC. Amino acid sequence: CASSLVEQYF. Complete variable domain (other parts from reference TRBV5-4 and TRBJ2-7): ETGVTQSPTHLIKTRGQQVTLRCSSQSGHNTVSWYQQALGQGPQFIFQYYREEENGRGNFPPRFSGLQFPNYSSELNVNALELDDSALYLCASSLVEQYFGPGTRLTVT.

DNA for the CDR3: TGTGCCAGCAGTTTCGGGCGGGGGCAGGCGGGAAACACCATATATTTT. It encodes CASSFGRGQAGNTIYF. The chain combines TRBV12-3 or TRBV12-4 with TRBJ1-3, with D tentatively TRBD1 (6 bases). With 3 bases removed from V and 4 bases from J, the gap between germline ends came to 16 bases. The CDR3 runs to 16 residues.

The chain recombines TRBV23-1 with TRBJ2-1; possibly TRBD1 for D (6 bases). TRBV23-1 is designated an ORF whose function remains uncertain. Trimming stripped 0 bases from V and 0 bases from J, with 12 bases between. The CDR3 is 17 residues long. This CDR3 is CASSQSELQGSYNEQFF. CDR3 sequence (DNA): TGCGCCAGCAGTCAATCGGAATTACAGGGCTCCTACAATGAGCAGTTCTTC.

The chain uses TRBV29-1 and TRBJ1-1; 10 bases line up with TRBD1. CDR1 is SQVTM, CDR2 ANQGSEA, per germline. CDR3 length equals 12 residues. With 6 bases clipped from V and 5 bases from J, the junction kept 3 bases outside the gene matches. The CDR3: CSVGTGETEAFF. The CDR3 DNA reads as TGCAGCGTCGGGACAGGGGAAACTGAAGCTTTCTTT.

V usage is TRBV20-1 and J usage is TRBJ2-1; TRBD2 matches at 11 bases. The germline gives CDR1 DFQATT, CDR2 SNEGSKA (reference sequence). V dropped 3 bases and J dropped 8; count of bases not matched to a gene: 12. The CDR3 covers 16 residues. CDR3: CSASVLAGENFHEQFF. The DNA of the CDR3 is TGCAGTGCTAGCGTACTAGCGGGAGAAAATTTCCATGAGCAGTTCTTC.

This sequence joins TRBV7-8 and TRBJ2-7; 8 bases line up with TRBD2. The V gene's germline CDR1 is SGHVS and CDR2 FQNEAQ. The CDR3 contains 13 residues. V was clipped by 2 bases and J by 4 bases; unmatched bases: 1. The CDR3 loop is CASSLSGSYEQYF. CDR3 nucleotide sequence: TGTGCCAGCAGCTTAAGCGGGAGTTACGAGCAGTACTTC.

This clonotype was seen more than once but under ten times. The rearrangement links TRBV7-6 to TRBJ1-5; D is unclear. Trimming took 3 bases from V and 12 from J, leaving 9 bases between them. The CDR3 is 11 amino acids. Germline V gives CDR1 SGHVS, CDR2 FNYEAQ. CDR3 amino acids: CASSFLNFQHF. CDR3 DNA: TGTGCCAGCAGCTTTCTCAACTTCCAGCATTTT.

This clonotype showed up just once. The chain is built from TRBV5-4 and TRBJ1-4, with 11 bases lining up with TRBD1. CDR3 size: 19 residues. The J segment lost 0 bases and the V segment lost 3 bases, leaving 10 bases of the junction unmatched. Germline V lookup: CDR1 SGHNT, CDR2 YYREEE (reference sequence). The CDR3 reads CASSSYRTGGAATNEKLFF. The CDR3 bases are TGTGCCAGCAGCTCATACCGGACAGGGGGCGCCGCAACTAATGAAAAACTGTTTTTT.

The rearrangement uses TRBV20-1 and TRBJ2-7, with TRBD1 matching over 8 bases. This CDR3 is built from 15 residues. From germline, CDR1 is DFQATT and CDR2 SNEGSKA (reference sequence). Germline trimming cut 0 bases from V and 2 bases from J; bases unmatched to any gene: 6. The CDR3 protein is CSARDYRGTTYEQYF. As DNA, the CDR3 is TGCAGTGCTAGAGACTACAGGGGGACCACCTACGAGCAGTACTTC.

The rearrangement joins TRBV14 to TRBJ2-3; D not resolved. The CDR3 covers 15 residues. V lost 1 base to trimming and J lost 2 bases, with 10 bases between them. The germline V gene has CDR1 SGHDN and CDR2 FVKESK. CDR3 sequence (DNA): TGTGCCAGCAGCCAAGGGGCGGTTCTCACAGATACGCAGTATTTT. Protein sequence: CASSQGAVLTDTQYF.

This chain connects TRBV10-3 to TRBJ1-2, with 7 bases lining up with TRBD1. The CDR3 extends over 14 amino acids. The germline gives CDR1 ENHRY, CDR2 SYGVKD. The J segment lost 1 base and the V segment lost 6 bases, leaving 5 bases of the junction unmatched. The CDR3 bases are TGTGCCATCAGGGACCCAGGGGGTAACTATGGCTACACCTTC. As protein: CAIRDPGGNYGYTF.

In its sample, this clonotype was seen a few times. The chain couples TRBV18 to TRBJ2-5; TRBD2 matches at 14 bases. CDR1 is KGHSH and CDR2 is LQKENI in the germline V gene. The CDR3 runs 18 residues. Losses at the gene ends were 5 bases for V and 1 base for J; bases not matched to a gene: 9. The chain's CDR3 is CASSRTSGGQNLQETQYF. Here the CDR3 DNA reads TGTGCCAGCTCAAGGACTAGCGGGGGGCAAAACCTCCAAGAGACCCAGTACTTC.

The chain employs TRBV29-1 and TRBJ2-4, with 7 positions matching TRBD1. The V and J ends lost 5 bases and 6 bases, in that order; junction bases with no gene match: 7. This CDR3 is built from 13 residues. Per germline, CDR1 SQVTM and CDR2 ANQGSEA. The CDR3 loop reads CSVLGQEVNIQYF. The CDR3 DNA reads TGCAGCGTTCTTGGACAGGAAGTAAACATTCAGTACTTC.

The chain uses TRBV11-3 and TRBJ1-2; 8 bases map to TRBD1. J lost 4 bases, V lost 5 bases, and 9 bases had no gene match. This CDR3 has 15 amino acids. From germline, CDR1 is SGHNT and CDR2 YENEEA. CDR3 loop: CASSILDRAPYGYTF. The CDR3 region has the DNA TGTGCCAGCAGCATACTGGACAGGGCCCCCTATGGCTACACCTTC. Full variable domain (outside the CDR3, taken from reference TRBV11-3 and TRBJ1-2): EAGVVQSPRYKIIEKKQPVAFWCNPISGHNTLYWYLQNLGQGPELLIRYENEEAVDDSQLPKDRFSAERLKGVDSTLKIQPAELGDSAVYLCASSILDRAPYGYTFGSGTRLTVV.

CDR3 sequence (DNA): TGTGCCAGCAGCTCCGCTATTGATGGCTACACCTTC. Protein sequence: CASSSAIDGYTF. This sequence joins TRBV7-1 and TRBJ1-2; D call uncertain. TRBV7-1 is known as an ORF, though its function is uncertain. The V end was cut by 3 bases, the J end by 6 bases, with 8 bases between. The CDR3 covers 12 residues.

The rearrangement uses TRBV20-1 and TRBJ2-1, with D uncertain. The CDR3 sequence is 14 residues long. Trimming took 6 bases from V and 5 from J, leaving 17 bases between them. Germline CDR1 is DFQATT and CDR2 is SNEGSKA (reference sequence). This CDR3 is CSARAAANHNEQFF. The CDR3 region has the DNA TGCAGTGCCCGAGCCGCCGCCAACCACAATGAGCAGTTCTTC.

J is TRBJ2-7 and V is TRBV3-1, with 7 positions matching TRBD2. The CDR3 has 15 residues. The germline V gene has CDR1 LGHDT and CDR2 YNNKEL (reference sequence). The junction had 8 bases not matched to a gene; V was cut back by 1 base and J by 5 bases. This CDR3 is CASSQVVGGRDEQYF. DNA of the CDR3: TGTGCCAGCAGCCAAGTGGTGGGAGGGCGCGACGAGCAGTACTTC.

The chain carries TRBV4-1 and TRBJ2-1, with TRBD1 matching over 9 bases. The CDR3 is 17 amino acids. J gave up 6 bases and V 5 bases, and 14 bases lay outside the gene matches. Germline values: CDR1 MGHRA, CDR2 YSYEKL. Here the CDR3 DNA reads TGCGCCAGCAGCATGTTTTCCTCCGGGACAGGGTCCAATGAGCAGTTCTTC. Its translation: CASSMFSSGTGSNEQFF.

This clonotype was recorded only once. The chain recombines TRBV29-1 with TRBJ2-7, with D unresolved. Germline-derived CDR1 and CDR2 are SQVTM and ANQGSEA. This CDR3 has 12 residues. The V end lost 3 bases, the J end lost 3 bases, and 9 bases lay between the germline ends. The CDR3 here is CSVERDGYEQYF. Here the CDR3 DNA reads TGCAGCGTTGAGAGAGACGGCTACGAGCAGTACTTC.

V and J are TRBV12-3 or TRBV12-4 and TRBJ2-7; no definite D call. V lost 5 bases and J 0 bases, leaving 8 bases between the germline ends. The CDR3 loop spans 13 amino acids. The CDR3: CASSLHYSYEQYF. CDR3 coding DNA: TGTGCCAGCAGTCTCCATTACTCCTACGAGCAGTACTTC.